This T cell receptor beta chain was sequenced during a study of T cells in Graves' hyperthyroidism and ophthalmopathy. Among the patients, aged 18 to 65, hyperthyroidism was newly diagnosed and had lasted under 2 months. TCR beta CDR3 regions were amplified from RNA transcripts. A first-round RT-PCR of the TCR CDR3 used the HTBI primer set. TCRdb re-called the multiplex PCR reads with MiXCR, one entry per CDR3 protein. The sample shows roughly 570,000 distinct CDR3 sequences, under 60% of them seen only once. The CDR3 is 16 residues long. Losses at the gene ends were 6 bases for V and 5 bases for J; bases not matched to a gene: 10. Germline assignment: CDR1 SGHRS and CDR2 YFSETQ.

Sequencing was carried out using peripheral blood or thyroid tissue (not recorded which). The origin of this receptor is a woman aged 18-35 years with Graves' hyperthyroidism. The chain carries TRBV5-1 and TRBJ2-5; 13 nucleotides match TRBD2. CDR3 DNA sequence: TGCGCCAGCATCGGACTAGCGGGAGACCTAGGGGAGACCCAGTACTTC. Its translation is CASIGLAGDLGETQYF.